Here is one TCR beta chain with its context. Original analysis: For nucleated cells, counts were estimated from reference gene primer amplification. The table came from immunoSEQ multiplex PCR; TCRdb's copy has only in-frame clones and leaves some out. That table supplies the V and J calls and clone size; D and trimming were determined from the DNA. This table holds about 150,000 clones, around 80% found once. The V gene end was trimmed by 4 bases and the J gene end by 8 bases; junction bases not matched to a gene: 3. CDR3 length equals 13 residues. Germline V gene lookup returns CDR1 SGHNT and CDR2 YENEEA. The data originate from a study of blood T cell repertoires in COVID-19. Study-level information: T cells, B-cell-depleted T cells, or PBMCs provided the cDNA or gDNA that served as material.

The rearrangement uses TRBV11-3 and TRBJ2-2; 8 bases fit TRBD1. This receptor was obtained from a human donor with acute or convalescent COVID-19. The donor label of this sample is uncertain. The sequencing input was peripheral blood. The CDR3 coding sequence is TGTGCCAGCAGCTCGACAGGGGCTGGGGAGCTGTTTTTT. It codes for CASSSTGAGELFF. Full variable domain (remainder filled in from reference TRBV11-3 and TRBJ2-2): EAGVVQSPRYKIIEKKQPVAFWCNPISGHNTLYWYLQNLGQGPELLIRYENEEAVDDSQLPKDRFSAERLKGVDSTLKIQPAELGDSAVYLCASSSTGAGELFFGEGSRLTVL.